This T cell receptor (beta chain) appears in the sequencing data of a study of metastatic and nonmetastatic thyroid tumors. Study as a whole: Comparative analysis of repertoires was undertaken across blood and tumor or nodule tissue obtained from malignant and benign thyroid patients.

Thyroid surgery had not been preceded by any treatment in any patient. There are 13 residues in the CDR3. Per the germline V gene, CDR1 is GTSNPN and CDR2 is SVGIG (reference sequence). The V and J ends lost 0 bases and 4 bases respectively, with 6 bases between them. Details on this clone: Its cognate antigen is unknown.

Under the authors' procedure: Across clinicopathological groups, CDR3 differences served as the basis for building a distant-metastasis classifier for papillary thyroid cancer. TCRdb re-analyzed the PCR reads using MiXCR. Here the V and J calls rest on TCRdb's processing, not on the authors' analysis. This table has just over 70,000 clones, more than 15% appearing once. Points from the study as a whole: Significantly greater TCR beta diversity was reportedly found in malignant thyroid tumors than in benign nodules (in blood and tumor).

This receptor was taken from a female donor with papillary thyroid cancer or a benign thyroid nodule (not recorded which). Some clones in this sample may be carry-over from other donors' samples. The chain has TRBV30 and TRBJ2-2, with D unclear. The sequenced sample consisted of blood. CDR3 sequence: CAWSVGFTGELFF. In DNA form, the CDR3 reads TGTGCCTGGAGTGTAGGTTTCACCGGGGAGCTGTTTTTT.